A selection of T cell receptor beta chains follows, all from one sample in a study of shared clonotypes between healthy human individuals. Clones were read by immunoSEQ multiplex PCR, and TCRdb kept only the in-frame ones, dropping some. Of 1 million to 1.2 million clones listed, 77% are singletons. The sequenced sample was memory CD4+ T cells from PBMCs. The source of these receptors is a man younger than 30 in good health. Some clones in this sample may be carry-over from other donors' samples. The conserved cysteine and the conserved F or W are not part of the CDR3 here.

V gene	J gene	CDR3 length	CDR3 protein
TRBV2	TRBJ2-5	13	ASSPHPGWLETQY
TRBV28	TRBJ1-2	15	ASSSTLGRSTLYGYT
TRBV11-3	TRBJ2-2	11	ASSPVGTGELF
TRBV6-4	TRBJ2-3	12	ASSSFGAGDTQY
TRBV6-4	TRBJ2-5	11	ASSDGIQETQY
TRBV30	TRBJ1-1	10	ACFRWNTEAF
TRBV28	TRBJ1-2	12	ASSLTSTNYGYT
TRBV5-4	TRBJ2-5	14	ASSFTSGNTQETQY
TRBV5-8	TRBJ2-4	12	ASSPGPTKNIQY
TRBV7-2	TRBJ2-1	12	ASRRQGNYNEQF
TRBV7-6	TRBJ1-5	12	ASSLDTGNQPQH
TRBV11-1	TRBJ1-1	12	ASSSQGQKTEAF
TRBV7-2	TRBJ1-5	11	ASSLEAFQPQH
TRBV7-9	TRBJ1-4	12	ASSLKATNEKLF
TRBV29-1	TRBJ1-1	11	SAEGEGGTEAF
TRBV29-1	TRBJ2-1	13	SARTGQGPYNEQF
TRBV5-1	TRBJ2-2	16	ASSNAFSGRANTGELF
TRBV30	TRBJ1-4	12	AWSPRDMKEKLF
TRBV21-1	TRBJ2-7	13	ASSKGLAGPGEQY
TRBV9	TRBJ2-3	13	ASSASGSNTDTQY
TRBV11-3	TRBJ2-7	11	ASSGGGTYEQY
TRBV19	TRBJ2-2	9	ASSVVGELF
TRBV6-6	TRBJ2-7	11	ASSRDRTYEQY
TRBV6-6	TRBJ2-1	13	ASRPQGPEDNEQF
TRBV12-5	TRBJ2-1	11	ASGRVGSNEQF
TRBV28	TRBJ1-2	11	ASSLMANYGYT
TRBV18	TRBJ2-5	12	ASSPDRRRETQY
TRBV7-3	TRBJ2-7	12	ASSLNREGSEQY
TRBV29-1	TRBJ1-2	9	SVVSNYGYT
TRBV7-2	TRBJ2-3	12	ASSLFGSTDTQY
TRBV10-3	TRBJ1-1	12	AISESQGKIEAF
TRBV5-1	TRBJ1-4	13	ASSLDVPRGEKLF